The entry below gives a single TCR beta chain sequence along with its context. As handled by the study authors: For nucleated cells, counts were estimated from reference gene primer amplification. Some clones are missing from TCRdb's copy, which holds only in-frame ones; the method was immunoSEQ multiplex PCR. That table furnishes V, J and clone size, whereas the DNA furnished D and trimming. The table lists under 200,000 clones, about 87% of them singletons. This specimen comes from a study of blood T cell repertoires in COVID-19. Looking at the study overall: The origin of the acute and convalescent COVID-19 samples was the United States, Italy and Spain. In each case, the material was cDNA or gDNA derived from T cells, B-cell-depleted T cells, or PBMCs.

The germline V gene encodes CDR1 SNHLY and CDR2 FYNNEI. CDR3 length equals 10 residues. Between the trimmed V and J ends, which lost 6 bases and 8 bases, there was a span of 4 bases. This TCR derives from a man between 18 and 29 years old with active or convalescent COVID-19. Material for sequencing was peripheral blood. The chain couples TRBV2 to TRBJ1-4, with D unresolved. CDR3 nucleotides: TGTGCCAGCAGAGAGGAAAAACTGTTTTTT. Residues: CASREEKLFF. Filled out from reference TRBV2 and TRBJ1-4, the complete variable domain reads EPEVTQTPSHQVTQMGQEVILRCVPISNHLYFYWYRQILGQKVEFLVSFYNNEISEKSEIFDDQFSVERPDGSNFTLKIRSTKLEDSAMYFCASREEKLFFGSGTQLSVL.